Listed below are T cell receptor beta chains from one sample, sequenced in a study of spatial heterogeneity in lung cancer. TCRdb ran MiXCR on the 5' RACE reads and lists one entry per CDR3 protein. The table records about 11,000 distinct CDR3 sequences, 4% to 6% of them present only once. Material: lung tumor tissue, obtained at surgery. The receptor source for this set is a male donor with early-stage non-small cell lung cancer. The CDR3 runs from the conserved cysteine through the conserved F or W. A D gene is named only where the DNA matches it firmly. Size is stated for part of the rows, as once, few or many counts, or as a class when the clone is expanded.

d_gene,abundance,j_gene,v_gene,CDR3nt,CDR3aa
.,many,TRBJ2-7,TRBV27,TGTGCCAGCAGTTTAGGAGCACCTGGCCCCTACGAGCAGTACTTC,CASSLGAPGPYEQYF
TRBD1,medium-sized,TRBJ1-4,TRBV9,TGTGCCAGCAGCGTAAAACCAGGGGGTTTGGAAAAACTGTTTTTT,CASSVKPGGLEKLFF
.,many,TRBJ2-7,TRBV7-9,TGTGCCAGCAGCCCGTCAATGGGCTTCTTCACGGGCGAGCAGTACTTC,CASSPSMGFFTGEQYF
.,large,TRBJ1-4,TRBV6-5,TGTGCCAGCAGTAAAAGGACAGCGCCTAATGAAAAACTGTTTTTT,CASSKRTAPNEKLFF
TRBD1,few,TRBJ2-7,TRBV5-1,TGCGCCAGCAGCTCCCAGACAGGGGCCGAGCAGTACTTC,CASSSQTGAEQYF
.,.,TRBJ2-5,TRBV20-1,TGCAGTGCTAGAGATTTCGGCTCATCGAGGGAGACCCAGTACTTC,CSARDFGSSRETQYF
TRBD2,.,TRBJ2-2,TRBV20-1,TGCAGTGCTAAGCGGGGTTCGAACACCGGGGAGCTGTTTTTT,CSAKRGSNTGELFF
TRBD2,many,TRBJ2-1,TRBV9,TGTGCCAGCAGCCCCCCACGGCGGGGGAACCCCTCCTCCTACAATGAGCAGTTCTTC,CASSPPRRGNPSSYNEQFF
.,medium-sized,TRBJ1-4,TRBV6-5,TGTGCCAGCAGTTACTCCAGGGGACCTAATGAAAAACTGTTTTTT,CASSYSRGPNEKLFF
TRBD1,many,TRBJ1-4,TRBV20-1,TGCAGTGCCCCGACAGGGGCAAAACTGTTTTTT,CSAPTGAKLFF
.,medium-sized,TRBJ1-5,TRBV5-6,TGTGCCAGCAGCTTAACTGGGGAATTGTATCAGCCCCAGCATTTT,CASSLTGELYQPQHF